The clone carrying this TCR beta chain occurred many times. Its antigen is not known. TCR beta CDR3 regions were amplified from RNA transcripts. The TCR CDR3 first-round RT-PCR relied on the HTBI primer set. TCRdb passed the multiplex PCR reads through MiXCR, listing each CDR3 protein once. The table has around 600,000 distinct CDR3 sequences, roughly 15% seen once; the top ten hold around an eighth. Fresh 10 ml peripheral blood yielded PBMCs. The sample comes from a study of T cells in Graves' hyperthyroidism and ophthalmopathy. Study overall: Peripheral blood was drawn at first diagnosis, prior to all treatment. Whole-study findings and limits: Most expanded thyroid clonotypes above 0.001 also appeared in blood. By a 13 V-J model, ophthalmopathy was set apart from stable hyperthyroidism.

V lost 2 bases and J 5 bases, leaving 15 bases between the germline ends. This CDR3 is 15 amino acids long. Germline V gene sequence: CDR1 SEHNR, CDR2 FQNEAQ (reference sequence). This TCR came from a woman between 45 and 60 years old with Graves' ophthalmopathy. The sequenced material came from blood. The chain carries TRBV7-9 and TRBJ1-2; possible D gene TRBD1, 5 bases. CDR3: CASSLPFPDRYGYTF. CDR3 in DNA: TGTGCCAGCAGCTTACCCTTCCCTGACAGATATGGCTACACCTTC.